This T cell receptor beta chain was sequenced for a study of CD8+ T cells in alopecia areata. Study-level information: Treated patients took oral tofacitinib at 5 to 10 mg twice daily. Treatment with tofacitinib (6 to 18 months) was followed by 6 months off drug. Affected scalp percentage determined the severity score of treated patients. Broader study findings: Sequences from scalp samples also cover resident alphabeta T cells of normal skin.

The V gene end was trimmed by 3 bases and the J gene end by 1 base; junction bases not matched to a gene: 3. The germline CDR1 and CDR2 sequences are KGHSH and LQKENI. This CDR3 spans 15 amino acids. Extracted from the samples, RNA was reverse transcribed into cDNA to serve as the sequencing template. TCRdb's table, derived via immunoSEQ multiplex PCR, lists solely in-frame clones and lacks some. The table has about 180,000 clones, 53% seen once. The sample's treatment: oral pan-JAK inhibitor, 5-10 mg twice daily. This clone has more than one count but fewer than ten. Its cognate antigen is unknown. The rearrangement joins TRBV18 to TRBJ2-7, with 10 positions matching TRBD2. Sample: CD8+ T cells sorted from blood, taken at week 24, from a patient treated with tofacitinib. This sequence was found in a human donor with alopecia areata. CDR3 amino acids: CASSPLAGESYEQYF. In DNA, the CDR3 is TGTGCCAGCTCACCTCTAGCGGGGGAGTCCTACGAGCAGTACTTC.